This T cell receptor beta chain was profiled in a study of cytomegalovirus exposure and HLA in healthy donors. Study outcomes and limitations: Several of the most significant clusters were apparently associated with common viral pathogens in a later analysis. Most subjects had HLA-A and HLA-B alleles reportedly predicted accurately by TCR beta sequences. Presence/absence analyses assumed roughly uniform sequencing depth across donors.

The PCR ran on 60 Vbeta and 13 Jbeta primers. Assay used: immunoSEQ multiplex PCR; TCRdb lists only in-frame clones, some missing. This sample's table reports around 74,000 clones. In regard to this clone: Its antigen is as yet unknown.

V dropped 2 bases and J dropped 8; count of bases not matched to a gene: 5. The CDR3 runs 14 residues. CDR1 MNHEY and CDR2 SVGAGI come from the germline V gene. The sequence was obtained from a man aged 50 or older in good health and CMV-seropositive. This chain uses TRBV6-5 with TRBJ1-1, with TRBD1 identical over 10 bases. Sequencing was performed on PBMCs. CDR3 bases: TGTGCCAGCAGTTACACCGTGACAGGGGGCGAAGCTTTCTTT. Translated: CASSYTVTGGEAFF.